This passage covers 32 T cell receptor beta chains from one sample sequenced in a study of blood T cells in healthy people across ages. Next came a second PCR, run for about 6 to 12 cycles, which used a sample-barcoded 5' primer along with a J-beta primer mix. TCRdb re-analysed the 5' RACE reads in MiXCR, keeping a single row per CDR3 protein. The table shows 1,800,000 or so distinct CDR3 sequences, with about 39% occurring only once. Sample: blood. The source of these receptors is a human donor in good health.

This clonotype appeared a few times. CDR3 residues: CASSPRGDLNEQFF. The CDR3 region has the DNA TGCGCCAGCAGCCCTAGAGGGGATCTCAATGAGCAGTTCTTC. J is TRBJ2-1 and V is TRBV4-1; D may match TRBD1 or TRBD2 (5 bases each). Looked up from germline, CDR1 is MGHRA and CDR2 is YSYEKL. CDR3 length equals 14 residues. Trimming pared 4 bases from V and 6 bases from J, leaving 13 bases between.

This clonotype was detected only a few times. The CDR3 sequence is CASNSLTGEAYNEQFF. Written as DNA, the CDR3 is TGTGCCAGCAATTCTCTCACAGGGGAGGCCTACAATGAGCAGTTCTTC. The chain has TRBV12-3 or TRBV12-4 and TRBJ2-1, with D possibly being TRBD1 (7 bases). The CDR3 runs to 16 residues. The V end lost 7 bases, the J end lost 2 bases, and 18 bases lay between the germline ends.

This sequence joins TRBV4-3 and TRBJ2-3; a weak D match, TRBD2 (5 bases). Trimming removed 0 bases at V and 1 base at J, with 14 bases between. Germline loops: CDR1 LGHNA, CDR2 YSLEER. This CDR3 region has 17 residues. CDR3 in DNA: TGCGCCAGCAGCCAAGATCCCACTAGGTGGGGCACAGATACGCAGTATTTT. Translated: CASSQDPTRWGTDTQYF.

This clonotype showed up just a few times. This chain links TRBV7-2 with TRBJ2-5; D not resolved. V was cut by 2 bases and J by 9 bases, with 10 bases left in between. The germline V gene encodes CDR1 SGHTA and CDR2 FQGNSA. The CDR3 consists of 12 residues. The CDR3 nucleotides read TGTGCCAGCAGCTTATTCCCCGAGGCCCAGTACTTC. It is translated as CASSLFPEAQYF.

DNA of the CDR3: TGTGCCAGCAGTTACTTGGGGACTAGCCTAGCCGTGAGAGAGCAGTACTTC. This codes for CASSYLGTSLAVREQYF. The chain uses TRBV6-5 and TRBJ2-7; the match to TRBD2 covers 9 bases. The CDR3 has 17 amino acids. Trimming cost V 1 base and J 7 bases; bases outside gene matches: 14. CDR1 is MNHEY and CDR2 is SVGAGI in the germline V gene.

Notes on this clonotype: A much larger clone sits a single nucleotide away, making a read error possible. CDR3: CSARRDRGCNEQFF. Written as DNA, the CDR3 is TGCAGCGCCCGACGGGACAGGGGGTGCAATGAGCAGTTCTTC. This chain uses TRBV29-1 with TRBJ2-1; 11 bases match TRBD1. V was pared by 7 bases and J by 6 bases, with 8 bases of the junction left unmatched. Germline values: CDR1 SQVTM, CDR2 ANQGSEA. The CDR3 is made up of 14 amino acids.

The V and J genes are TRBV11-2 and TRBJ2-7, with 9 bases aligning to TRBD1. Germline values: CDR1 SGHAT, CDR2 FQNNGV. The CDR3 is 15 amino acids. V trimming: 6 bases; J trimming: 2 bases; junction bases outside the gene matches: 8. CDR3 protein: CASRTQTGGAYEQYF. CDR3 nucleotide sequence: TGTGCCAGCAGGACCCAGACAGGGGGGGCCTACGAGCAGTACTTC.

The chain carries TRBV7-2 and TRBJ2-7; D is perhaps TRBD1 (6 bases). Per the germline V gene, CDR1 is SGHTA and CDR2 is FQGNSA. V dropped 5 bases and J dropped 1 base, with 12 bases sitting between them. This CDR3 spans 14 amino acids. CDR3 DNA sequence: TGTGCCAGCAGCGGGATGGACAGTTCCTACGAGCAGTACTTC. It yields the protein CASSGMDSSYEQYF.

The rearrangement uses TRBV4-3 and TRBJ2-7, with TRBD1 matching 9 bases. Germline V gene data show CDR1 as LGHNA and CDR2 as YSLEER. The CDR3 sequence is 16 residues long. V shed 3 bases, J shed 3 bases, and the junction held 9 bases outside the gene matches. The CDR3 DNA reads as TGCGCCAGCAGCCACCAAAAGGACAGGGGCTACTACGAGCAGTACTTC. Translating gives CASSHQKDRGYYEQYF.

The rearrangement uses TRBV12-3 or TRBV12-4 and TRBJ2-5, with 7 bases lining up with TRBD2. Near its end, the DNA agrees better with TRBJ2-7, so the J call may be wrong. The CDR3 runs to 13 residues. In DNA form, the CDR3 reads TGTGCCAGCAGTTTATTATGGGGGGGCGAGCAGTACTTC. Its translation is CASSLLWGGEQYF.

The gene calls are TRBV4-3 and TRBJ2-1; D is undetermined. Deletions cut 0 bases from V and 7 bases from J, with 13 bases between. The CDR3 is made up of 15 amino acids. Germline V CDR1 and CDR2: LGHNA, YSLEER. CDR3 sequence (DNA): TGCGCCAGCAGCCAAGAAGCCTACGGGTTTAATGAGCAGTTCTTC. Its translation: CASSQEAYGFNEQFF.

This clonotype was detected a few times. The V call is TRBV9, the J call TRBJ2-6, with D perhaps TRBD1 or TRBD2 (5 bases each). Germline CDR1 reads SGDLS; CDR2 reads YYNGEE. The CDR3 is made up of 19 amino acids. V lost 4 bases, J lost 1 base, and 21 bases lay in between. The CDR3 loop reads CASSLAPTEERSGANVLTF. CDR3 sequence (DNA): TGTGCCAGCAGCCTAGCCCCGACAGAGGAGAGGTCTGGGGCCAACGTCCTGACTTTC.

In its sample, this clonotype was seen a few times. The J gene is TRBJ1-5, the V gene TRBV12-3 or TRBV12-4; TRBD1 is a possible D gene (6 bases). The CDR3 loop spans 14 amino acids. V was pared by 4 bases and J by 5 bases, with 12 bases between. The CDR3 here is CASSSIQGDQPQHF. CDR3 DNA sequence: TGTGCCAGCAGTTCCATACAGGGAGATCAGCCCCAGCATTTT.

The gene calls are TRBV29-1 and TRBJ1-1; no definite D call. The length of the CDR3 is 14 residues. Trimming took 0 bases from V and 4 from J, leaving 12 bases between them. Germline CDR1 and CDR2: SQVTM and ANQGSEA. The CDR3 coding sequence is TGCAGCGTTGAAGATTACGTCTCGGTCACTGAAGCTTTCTTT. This codes for CSVEDYVSVTEAFF.

This clonotype appeared a few times. The chain carries TRBV5-1 and TRBJ2-3, with 10 bases fitting TRBD2. Looked up from germline, CDR1 is SGHRS and CDR2 is YFSETQ. The J segment lost 2 bases and the V segment lost 0 bases, leaving 3 bases of the junction unmatched. The CDR3 consists of 16 residues. The CDR3 DNA reads as TGCGCCAGCAGCTTGGGCACTAGCGGGGTCACAGATACGCAGTATTTT. Translated: CASSLGTSGVTDTQYF.

The chain carries TRBV4-3 and TRBJ2-5; no clear D. Germline loops: CDR1 LGHNA, CDR2 YSLEER. CDR3 length equals 13 residues. The V gene lost 0 bases and the J gene lost 11 bases, with 13 bases spanning the gap. CDR3 sequence reads: CASSQDRLYKQYF. The CDR3 coding sequence is TGCGCCAGCAGCCAAGACCGCCTCTACAAGCAGTACTTC.

This clonotype has more than one count but fewer than ten. The rearrangement links TRBV4-3 to TRBJ1-3; the D is unclear. Germline loops: CDR1 LGHNA, CDR2 YSLEER. With 0 bases removed from V and 0 bases from J, the gap between germline ends came to 9 bases. The CDR3 consists of 16 residues. The CDR3 is CASSQDSVSSGNTIYF. CDR3 coding DNA: TGCGCCAGCAGCCAAGATTCGGTCAGCTCTGGAAACACCATATATTTT.

This clonotype was picked up a small number of times. The chain joins TRBV6-2 or TRBV6-3 to TRBJ2-3, with 8 bases lining up with TRBD2. Germline loops: CDR1 MNHEY, CDR2 SVGEGT. J lost 3 bases, V lost 7 bases, and 6 bases had no gene match. CDR3 size: 14 residues. CDR3 nucleotides: TGTGCCAGCAACTACGGGGGGGCGACAGATACGCAGTATTTT. It specifies CASNYGGATDTQYF.

This clonotype has just a few counts. The J gene is TRBJ2-7, the V gene TRBV6-5; perhaps TRBD1 as D (5 bases). V was trimmed by 0 bases and J by 3 bases, leaving 12 bases between them. This CDR3 spans 15 amino acids. Germline V gene data show CDR1 as MNHEY and CDR2 as SVGAGI. In DNA form, the CDR3 reads TGTGCCAGCAGTTACTCATGGGAAGGGGACTACGAGCAGTACTTC. Its protein product is CASSYSWEGDYEQYF.

A remark on this clonotype: This may arise from a read error, as a much more abundant clone is one base away. The chain employs TRBV3-1 and TRBJ1-2, with unresolved D. Per germline, CDR1 LGHDT and CDR2 YNNKEL (reference sequence). Trimming removed 6 bases from V and 0 bases from J, with 11 bases in between. CDR3 size: 14 residues. For the CDR3, the DNA is TGTGCCAGCAGTTTGAGGGAAGCTAACTATGGCTACACCTTC. Protein: CASSLREANYGYTF.

Written as DNA, the CDR3 is TGCGCCAGCAGCGAGATCCTCGGAAGGTATTCACCCCTCCACTTT. As protein: CASSEILGRYSPLHF. The J gene is TRBJ1-6, the V gene TRBV10-1, with D unclear. Per the germline V gene, CDR1 is WNHNN and CDR2 is SYGVQD (reference sequence). The V gene lost 6 bases and the J gene lost 8 bases, with 17 bases spanning the gap. The CDR3 is 15 residues long.

This clonotype was detected ten times or more. This chain joins TRBV29-1 and TRBJ2-7; D gene uncertain. Per the germline V gene, CDR1 is SQVTM and CDR2 is ANQGSEA. The CDR3 has 11 residues. Trimming pared 0 bases from V and 4 bases from J, leaving 4 bases between. The CDR3 sequence: CSVEDSYEQYF. CDR3 DNA: TGCAGCGTTGAAGATAGTTACGAGCAGTACTTC.

The CDR3 region has the DNA TGTGCCACCAGTGATATGTTTCTAATAGTCGAAGCTTTCTTT. Protein: CATSDMFLIVEAFF. The V and J genes are TRBV24-1 and TRBJ1-1; no reliable D call. This CDR3 has 14 amino acids. V was trimmed by 3 bases and J by 8 bases, leaving 15 bases between them. Germline CDR1 reads KGHDR; CDR2 reads SFDVKD.

This rearrangement joins TRBV29-1 to TRBJ2-3; 11 nucleotides line up with TRBD2. J was trimmed by 4 bases and V by 5 bases; bases with no gene match: 8. The germline gives CDR1 SQVTM, CDR2 ANQGSEA. The CDR3 spans 15 residues. The DNA for the CDR3 is TGCAGCGTTTCCGGGACTAGCGGATTCTCAGATACGCAGTATTTT. This encodes CSVSGTSGFSDTQYF.

J is TRBJ2-7 and V is TRBV6-6, with a possible D match to TRBD1 (6 bases). CDR1 and CDR2 from the germline V gene are MNHNY and SVGAGI (reference sequence). The CDR3 is 15 amino acids. V shed 6 bases and J shed 1 base, with 16 bases lying between them. The CDR3 region has the DNA TGTGCCAGCAGCTCCCAGGGGCCCCCATCCTACGAGCAGTACTTC. Translation: CASSSQGPPSYEQYF.

The gene calls are TRBV7-2 and TRBJ2-7; D is possibly TRBD1 (6 bases). Trimming removed 4 bases at V and 2 bases at J, with 15 bases between. This CDR3 is 15 amino acids long. CDR1 SGHTA and CDR2 FQGNSA come from the germline V gene. The CDR3 nucleotides read TGTGCCAGCAGCTCCCCGACAGGAACTACCTACGAGCAGTACTTC. Translated, it gives CASSSPTGTTYEQYF.

The chain couples TRBV7-2 to TRBJ2-3, with 9 bases aligning to TRBD1. Looked up from germline, CDR1 is SGHTA and CDR2 is FQGNSA. CDR3 length equals 16 residues. V lost 5 bases and J lost 4; bases outside the gene matches: 10. The CDR3 DNA follows: TGTGCCAGCAGCCAAGCCAGGGACAGGGTCGCAGATACGCAGTATTTT. This codes for CASSQARDRVADTQYF.

This clonotype is a singleton in its sample. The V call is TRBV12-3 or TRBV12-4, the J call TRBJ2-7; either TRBD1 or TRBD2 may supply D (6 bases each). Deletions cut 3 bases from V and 2 bases from J, with 11 bases between. The CDR3 runs 14 residues. The DNA for the CDR3 is TGTGCCAGCAGTTTCGCGAGGGGGGCCTACGAGCAGTACTTC. Translated: CASSFARGAYEQYF.

This chain uses TRBV7-9 with TRBJ2-2, with 7 nucleotides matching TRBD1. Germline V gene lookup returns CDR1 SEHNR and CDR2 FQNEAQ (reference sequence). Unmatched junction bases numbered 11, after V lost 4 bases and J lost 0 bases. The CDR3 has 18 residues. CDR3 nucleotides: TGTGCCAGCAGCTCCTCCGACAGGGTAGACTCGAACACCGGGGAGCTGTTTTTT. Translating it yields CASSSSDRVDSNTGELFF.

The chain couples TRBV7-8 to TRBJ2-1; 12 bases agree with TRBD1. CDR1 is SGHVS, CDR2 FQNEAQ, per germline. Trimming took 3 bases from V and 5 from J; bases not matched to a gene: 8. This CDR3 is 17 amino acids long. The CDR3 here is CASSFALGDRGHNEQFF. The CDR3 region has the DNA TGTGCCAGCAGCTTCGCCCTAGGGGACAGGGGGCACAATGAGCAGTTCTTC.

V gene TRBV5-1 combines with J gene TRBJ2-3; maybe TRBD2 (5 bases). The length of the CDR3 is 16 residues. Germline V lookup: CDR1 SGHRS, CDR2 YFSETQ. V was trimmed by 4 bases and J by 2 bases, leaving 17 bases between them. Written as DNA, the CDR3 is TGCGCCAGCAGCCCGTCTGACGGGGTATACACAGATACGCAGTATTTT. It encodes CASSPSDGVYTDTQYF.

V is TRBV20-1 and J is TRBJ1-4; D might be TRBD1 (5 bases). Trimming shortened V by 2 bases and J by 4 bases, and 8 bases separated the two germline ends. Germline V gives CDR1 DFQATT, CDR2 SNEGSKA (reference sequence). CDR3 size: 13 residues. The DNA of the CDR3 is TGCAGTGCTAGATCGGGGGTTAATGAAAAACTGTTTTTT. Translated, it gives CSARSGVNEKLFF.